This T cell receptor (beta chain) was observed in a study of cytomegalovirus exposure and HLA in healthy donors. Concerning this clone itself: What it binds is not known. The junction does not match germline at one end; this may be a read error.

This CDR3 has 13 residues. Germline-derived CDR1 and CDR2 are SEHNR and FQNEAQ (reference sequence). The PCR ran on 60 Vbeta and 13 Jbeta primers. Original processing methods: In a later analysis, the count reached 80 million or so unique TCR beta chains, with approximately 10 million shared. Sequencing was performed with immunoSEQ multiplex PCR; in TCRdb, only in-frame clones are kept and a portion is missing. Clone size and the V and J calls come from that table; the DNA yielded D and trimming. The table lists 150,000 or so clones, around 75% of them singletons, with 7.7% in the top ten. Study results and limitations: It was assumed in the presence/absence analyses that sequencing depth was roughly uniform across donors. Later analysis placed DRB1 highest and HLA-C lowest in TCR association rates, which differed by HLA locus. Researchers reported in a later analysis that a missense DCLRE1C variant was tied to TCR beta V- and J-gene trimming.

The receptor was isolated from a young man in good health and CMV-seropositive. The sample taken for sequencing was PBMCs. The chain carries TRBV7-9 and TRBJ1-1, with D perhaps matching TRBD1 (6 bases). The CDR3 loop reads CSSSSQGNTEAFF. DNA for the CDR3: TGTTCCAGCAGCTCACAGGGGAACACTGAAGCTTTCTTT.